The rows below give T cell receptor beta chains drawn from one sample of a study of T cell responses to AZD1222 COVID-19 vaccine. Assay used: immunoSEQ multiplex PCR; TCRdb lists only in-frame clones, some missing. The data show around 84,000 clones, roughly nine tenths seen once. The material sequenced was peripheral blood, taken on day 0 of AZD1222 vaccination. The origin of the receptors is an adult in good health. Each CDR3 is given with its conserved first and last residue. Fields, in order: V gene, clone size, D gene, J gene, CDR3 DNA, CDR3 protein. A D gene is named only where the DNA matches it firmly. Part of the rows lack a size; the others show once, few, many or a class for expanded clones.

TRBV7-9,NA,TRBD1,TRBJ1-3,TGTGCCAGCAGCTTCGGGACAGGGGATGTCGGAAACACCATATATTTT,CASSFGTGDVGNTIYF
TRBV28,NA,NA,TRBJ2-5,TGTGCCAGCAGTTTGTCCGGGGGCAGGGAGACCCAGTACTTC,CASSLSGGRETQYF
TRBV28,NA,TRBD1,TRBJ1-1,TGTGCCAGCAGTCCCGGACAGGCTAGTCGGGAAGCTTTCTTT,CASSPGQASREAFF
TRBV2,NA,TRBD2,TRBJ2-5,TGTGCCAGCAGCCTAGCGGGAGGGCCGTTTGAGACCCAGTACTTC,CASSLAGGPFETQYF
TRBV28,NA,TRBD2,TRBJ2-1,TGTGCCAGCAGTACACTAGCGGGAGGGCCGCGGTACAATGAGCAGTTCTTC,CASSTLAGGPRYNEQFF
TRBV4-2,NA,NA,TRBJ2-7,TGTGCCAGCAGCCAAGACAGGGGTCTGTACGAGCAGTACTTC,CASSQDRGLYEQYF
TRBV5-5,NA,NA,TRBJ1-4,TGTGCCAGCAGCTTAATGCGAGCGCGTGAAAAACTGTTTTTT,CASSLMRAREKLFF
TRBV2,NA,NA,TRBJ2-3,TGTGCCAGCAGTGTATTTCAAAACACAGATACGCAGTATTTT,CASSVFQNTDTQYF
TRBV19,NA,TRBD2,TRBJ2-1,TGTGCCAGTAGTCCACTAGCGGCCCGGTACAATGAGCAGTTCTTC,CASSPLAARYNEQFF
TRBV20-1,NA,NA,TRBJ2-1,TGCAGTGCTGGTAGCGTCAATGAGCAGTTCTTC,CSAGSVNEQFF
TRBV5-4,NA,NA,TRBJ1-2,TGTGCCAGCAGCTTCCCCCCGCGCGGGGGGAGCTACACCTTC,CASSFPPRGGSYTF
TRBV30,NA,NA,TRBJ1-2,TGTGCCTGGGACCAAGACAGTCACTATGGCTACACCTTC,CAWDQDSHYGYTF
TRBV2,NA,TRBD2,TRBJ2-7,TGTGCCACCTCTCTACGTCTAGCGGGCTCCTACGAGCAGTACTTC,CATSLRLAGSYEQYF
TRBV2,once,TRBD1,TRBJ1-1,TGTGCCAGCAGCAGACAGGGGTCGAACACTGAAGCTTTCTTT,CASSRQGSNTEAFF
TRBV7-9,NA,NA,TRBJ2-4,TGTGCCAGCAGCCTAGAAGCCAAAAACATTCAGTACTTC,CASSLEAKNIQYF
TRBV13,NA,TRBD1,TRBJ1-4,TGTGCCAGCAGCCCAGAGACAGGGGGCGTGGAAAAACTGTTTTTT,CASSPETGGVEKLFF
TRBV18,NA,NA,TRBJ1-2,TGTGCCAGCTCACCCCGAAATGACAACCCGAATGGCTACACCTTC,CASSPRNDNPNGYTF
TRBV14,few,NA,TRBJ2-3,TGTGCCAGCAGCCAAGGACATTTCCACCCCTACACAGATACGCAGTATTTT,CASSQGHFHPYTDTQYF
TRBV6-5,NA,TRBD1,TRBJ1-2,TGTGCCAGCAGTTACTCTGGGGAGACAGGGGATGGTGGCTACACCTTC,CASSYSGETGDGGYTF
TRBV20-1,NA,NA,TRBJ2-7,TGCAGTGCTAGCGGGCCGGACGAGCAGTACTTC,CSASGPDEQYF
TRBV6-6,NA,TRBD2,TRBJ2-1,TGTGCCAGCAGTCAGGTTCACGGGAGGGTCTTAGGCTACAATGAGCAGTTCTTC,CASSQVHGRVLGYNEQFF
TRBV6-1,NA,NA,TRBJ1-1,TGTGCCAGCAGTGAAAGAAACGGACAGGAAGCTTTCTTT,CASSERNGQEAFF
TRBV27,NA,NA,TRBJ2-3,TGTGCCAGCAGTTTACGGAGCCCAGATACGCAGTATTTT,CASSLRSPDTQYF